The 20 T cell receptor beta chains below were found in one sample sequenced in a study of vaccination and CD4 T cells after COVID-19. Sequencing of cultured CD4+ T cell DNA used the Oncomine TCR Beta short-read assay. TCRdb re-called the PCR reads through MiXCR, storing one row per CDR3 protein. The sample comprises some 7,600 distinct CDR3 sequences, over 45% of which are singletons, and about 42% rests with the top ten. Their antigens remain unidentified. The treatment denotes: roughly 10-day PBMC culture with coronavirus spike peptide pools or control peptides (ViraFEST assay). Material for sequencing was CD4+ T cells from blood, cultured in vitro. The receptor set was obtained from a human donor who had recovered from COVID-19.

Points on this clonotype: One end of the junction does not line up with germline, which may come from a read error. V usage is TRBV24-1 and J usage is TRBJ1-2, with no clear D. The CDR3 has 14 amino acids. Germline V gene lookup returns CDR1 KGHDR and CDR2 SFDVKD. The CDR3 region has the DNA TGTGCCAACAGTGATTTGGATGTCAACTATGGCTACACCTTC. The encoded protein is CANSDLDVNYGYTF.

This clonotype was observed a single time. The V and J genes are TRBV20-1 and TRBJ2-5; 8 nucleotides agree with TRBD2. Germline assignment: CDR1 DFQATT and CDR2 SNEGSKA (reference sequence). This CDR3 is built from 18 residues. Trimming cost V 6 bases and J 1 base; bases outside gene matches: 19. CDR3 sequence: CSATLGGLAGSSQETQYF. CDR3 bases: TGCAGTGCGACCCTCGGAGGGCTAGCGGGTAGTTCCCAAGAGACCCAGTACTTC.

CDR3 in DNA: TGTGCCAGCAGCCCGGGTTCACGCCTGAACACTGAAGCTTTCTTT. Translated, it gives CASSPGSRLNTEAFF. The chain couples TRBV12-3 or TRBV12-4 to TRBJ1-1, with no clear D. V lost 6 bases, J lost 0 bases, and 14 bases lay in between. The CDR3 sequence is 15 residues long.

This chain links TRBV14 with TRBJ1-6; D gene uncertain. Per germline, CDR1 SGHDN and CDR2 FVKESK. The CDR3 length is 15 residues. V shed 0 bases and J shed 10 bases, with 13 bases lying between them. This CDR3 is CASSQDVSPRSPLHF. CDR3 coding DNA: TGTGCCAGCAGCCAAGATGTCAGTCCCCGATCACCCCTCCACTTT.

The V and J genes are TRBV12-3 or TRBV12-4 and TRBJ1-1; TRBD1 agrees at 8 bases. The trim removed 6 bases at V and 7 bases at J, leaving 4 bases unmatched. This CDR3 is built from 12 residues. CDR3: CASSLTGDEAFF. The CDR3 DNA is TGTGCCAGCAGCCTGACAGGGGATGAAGCTTTCTTT.

CDR3: CASSLPGTYNEQFF. The CDR3 region has the DNA TGCGCCAGCTCCCTTCCCGGGACTTACAATGAGCAGTTCTTC. This chain uses TRBV4-1 with TRBJ2-1; D is possibly TRBD2 (6 bases). V shed 8 bases and J shed 4 bases, with 15 bases lying between them. This CDR3 has 14 residues. Germline CDR1 MGHRA, CDR2 YSYEKL.

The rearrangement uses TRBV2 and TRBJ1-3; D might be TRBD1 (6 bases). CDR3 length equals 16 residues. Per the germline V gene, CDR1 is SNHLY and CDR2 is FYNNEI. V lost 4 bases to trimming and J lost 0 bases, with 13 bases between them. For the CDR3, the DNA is TGTGCCAGCAGTGGAGCCAGGGGTAGCTCTGGAAACACCATATATTTT. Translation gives CASSGARGSSGNTIYF.

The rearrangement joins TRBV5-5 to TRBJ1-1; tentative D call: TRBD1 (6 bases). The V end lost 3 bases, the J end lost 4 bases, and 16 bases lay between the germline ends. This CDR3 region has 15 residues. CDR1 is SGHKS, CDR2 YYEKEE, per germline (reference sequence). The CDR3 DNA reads TGTGCCAGCAGCTACCGGACAGTTCGGGGCACTGAAGCTTTCTTT. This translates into CASSYRTVRGTEAFF.

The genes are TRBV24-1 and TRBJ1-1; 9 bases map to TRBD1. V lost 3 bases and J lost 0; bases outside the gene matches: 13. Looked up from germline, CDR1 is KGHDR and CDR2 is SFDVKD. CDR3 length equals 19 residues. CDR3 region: CATSDLHRPGTGLNTEAFF. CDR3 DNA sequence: TGTGCCACCAGTGATCTCCACCGTCCCGGGACAGGGTTGAACACTGAAGCTTTCTTT.

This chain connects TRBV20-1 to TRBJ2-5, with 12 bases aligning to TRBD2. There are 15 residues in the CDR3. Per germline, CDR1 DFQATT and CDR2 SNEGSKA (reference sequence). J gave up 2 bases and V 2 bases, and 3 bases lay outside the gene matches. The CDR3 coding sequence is TGCAGTGCTAGACCAACTAGCGGGGGGCAAGAGACCCAGTACTTC. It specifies CSARPTSGGQETQYF.

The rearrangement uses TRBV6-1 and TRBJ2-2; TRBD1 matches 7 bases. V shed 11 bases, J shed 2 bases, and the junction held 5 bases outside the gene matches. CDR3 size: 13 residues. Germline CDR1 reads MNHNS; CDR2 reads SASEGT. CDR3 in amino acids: CAVHRGNTGELFF. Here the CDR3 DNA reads TGTGCCGTCCACAGGGGAAACACCGGGGAGCTGTTTTTT.

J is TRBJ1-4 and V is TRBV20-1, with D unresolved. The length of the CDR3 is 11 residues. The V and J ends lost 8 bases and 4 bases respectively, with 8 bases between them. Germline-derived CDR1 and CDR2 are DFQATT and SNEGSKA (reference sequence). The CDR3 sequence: CSSEVNEKLFF. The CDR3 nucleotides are TGCAGTTCTGAGGTTAATGAAAAACTGTTTTTT.

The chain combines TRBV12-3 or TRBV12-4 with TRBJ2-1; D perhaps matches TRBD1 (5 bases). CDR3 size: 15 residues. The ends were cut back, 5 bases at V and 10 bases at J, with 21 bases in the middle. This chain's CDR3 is CASSVRDSYPREQFF. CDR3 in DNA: TGTGCCAGCAGTGTTCGAGACAGCTACCCAAGAGAGCAGTTCTTC.

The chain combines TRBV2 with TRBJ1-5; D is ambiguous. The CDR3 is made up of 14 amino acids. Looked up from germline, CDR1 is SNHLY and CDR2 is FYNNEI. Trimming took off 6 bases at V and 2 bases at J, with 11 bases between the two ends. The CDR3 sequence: CASRSFAGNQPQHF. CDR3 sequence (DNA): TGTGCCAGCAGGAGCTTTGCGGGCAATCAGCCCCAGCATTTT.

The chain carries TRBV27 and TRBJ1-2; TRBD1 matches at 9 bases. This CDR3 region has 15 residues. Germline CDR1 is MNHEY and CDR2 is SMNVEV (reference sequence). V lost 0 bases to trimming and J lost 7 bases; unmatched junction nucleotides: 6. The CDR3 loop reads CASSLSYRGRGGYTF. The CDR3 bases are TGTGCCAGCAGTTTATCCTACAGGGGGCGCGGTGGCTACACCTTC.

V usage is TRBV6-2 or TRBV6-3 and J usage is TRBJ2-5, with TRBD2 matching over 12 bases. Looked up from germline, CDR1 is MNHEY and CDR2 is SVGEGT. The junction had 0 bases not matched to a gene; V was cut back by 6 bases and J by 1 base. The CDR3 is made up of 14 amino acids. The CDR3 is CASRLAGGQETQYF. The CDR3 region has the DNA TGTGCCAGCAGACTAGCGGGGGGCCAAGAGACCCAGTACTTC.

CDR3 nucleotide sequence: TGCGCCAGCAGCCTCCGGGAAAATGAAAAACTGTTTTTT. This translates into CASSLRENEKLFF. The chain couples TRBV4-1 to TRBJ1-4, with D uncertain. Germline CDR1 reads MGHRA; CDR2 reads YSYEKL. Between the trimmed V and J ends, which lost 4 bases and 5 bases, there was a span of 8 bases. The length of the CDR3 is 13 residues.

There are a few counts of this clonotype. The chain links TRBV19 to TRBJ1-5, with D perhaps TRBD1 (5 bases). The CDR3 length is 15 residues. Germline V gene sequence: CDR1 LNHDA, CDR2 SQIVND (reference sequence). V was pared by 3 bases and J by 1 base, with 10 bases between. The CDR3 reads CASSMSGLSNQPQHF. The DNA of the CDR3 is TGTGCCAGTAGTATGTCAGGGTTGAGCAATCAGCCCCAGCATTTT. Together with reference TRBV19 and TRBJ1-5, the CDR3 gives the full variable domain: DGGITQSPKYLFRKEGQNVTLSCEQNLNHDAMYWYRQDPGQGLRLIYYSQIVNDFQKGDIAEGYSVSREKKESFPLTVTSAQKNPTAFYLCASSMSGLSNQPQHFGDGTRLSIL.

CDR3 nucleotide sequence: TGTGCCAGCAGCTTAGAGACAGGGGGCCGCGGCACTGAAGCTTTCTTT. This translates into CASSLETGGRGTEAFF. The V and J genes are TRBV11-3 and TRBJ1-1, with 10 bases identical to TRBD1. CDR3 length: 16 residues. The germline V gene has CDR1 SGHNT and CDR2 YENEEA. Trimming removed 0 bases from V and 4 bases from J; junction bases left unmatched: 5.

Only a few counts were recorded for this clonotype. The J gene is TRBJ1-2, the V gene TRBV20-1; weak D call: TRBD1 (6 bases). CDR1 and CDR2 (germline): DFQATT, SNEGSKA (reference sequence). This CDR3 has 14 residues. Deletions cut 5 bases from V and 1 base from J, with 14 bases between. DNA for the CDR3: TGCAGTGCTGGACAACGGGACATTAACTATGGCTACACCTTC. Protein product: CSAGQRDINYGYTF.